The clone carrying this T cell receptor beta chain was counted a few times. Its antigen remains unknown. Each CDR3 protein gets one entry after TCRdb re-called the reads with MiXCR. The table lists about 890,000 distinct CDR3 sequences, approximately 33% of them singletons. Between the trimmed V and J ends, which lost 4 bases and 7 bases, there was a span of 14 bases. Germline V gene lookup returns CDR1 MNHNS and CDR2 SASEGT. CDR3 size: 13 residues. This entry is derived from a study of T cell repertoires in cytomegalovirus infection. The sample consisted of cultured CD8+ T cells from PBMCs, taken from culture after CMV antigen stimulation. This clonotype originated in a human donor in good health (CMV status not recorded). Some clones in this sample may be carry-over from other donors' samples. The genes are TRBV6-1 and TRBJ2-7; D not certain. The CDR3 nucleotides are TGTGCCAGCAGTGTCGATCCTGAATGGGAGCAGTACTTC. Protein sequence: CASSVDPEWEQYF.